The 10 T cell receptor beta chains given below trace back to one sample, sequenced in a study of beta chain features in type 1 diabetes. Investigators reverse transcribed all isolated RNA, so they sequenced expressed TCRB transcripts. Profiled with immunoSEQ multiplex PCR; TCRdb holds only in-frame clones, not every one. The data show hundreds of thousands of clones, around a sixth seen once. Sequencing input: naive CD4+ T cells from blood. These receptors all come from a man aged 18 to 35 in good health.

The chain joins TRBV4-3 to TRBJ2-1; 7 nucleotides match TRBD2. Germline lookup yields CDR1 LGHNA and CDR2 YSLEER. V shed 7 bases, J shed 2 bases, and the junction held 14 bases outside the gene matches. This CDR3 has 17 amino acids. DNA for the CDR3: TGCGCCAGCAACCCGCCCTCCGCGGGAGTAACCTACAATGAGCAGTTCTTC. Translated, it gives CASNPPSAGVTYNEQFF.

This chain connects TRBV7-2 to TRBJ2-7; D may correspond to TRBD1 or TRBD2 (5 bases each). The CDR3 sequence is 16 residues long. V lost 5 bases, J lost 5 bases, and 22 bases lay in between. In germline, CDR1 is SGHTA, CDR2 FQGNSA. In DNA form, the CDR3 reads TGTGCCAGCAGCCGGATACCAGGGACGTACGAAAACGAGCAGTACTTC. It is translated as CASSRIPGTYENEQYF.

The V and J genes are TRBV7-9 and TRBJ1-2; D ambiguous. V gave up 6 bases and J gave up 4 bases, with 27 bases separating them. The germline gives CDR1 SEHNR, CDR2 FQNEAQ (reference sequence). There are 18 residues in the CDR3. The DNA for the CDR3 is TGTGCCAGCAGACGGAGAACGGCAAGTATGACGGAAATCTATGGCTACACCTTC. This translates into CASRRRTASMTEIYGYTF.

This clone was picked up a small number of times. The chain recombines TRBV7-8 with TRBJ1-2; TRBD1 might be the D (5 bases). V was trimmed by 7 bases and J by 3 bases, leaving 15 bases between them. Germline-derived CDR1 and CDR2 are SGHVS and FQNEAQ. The CDR3 runs to 14 residues. As DNA, the CDR3 is TGTGCCAGCAACAACCTGGGGCGCCACTATGGCTACACCTTC. It translates to CASNNLGRHYGYTF. Full variable domain (rest looked up from reference TRBV7-8 and TRBJ1-2): GAGVSQSPRYKVAKRGQDVALRCDPISGHVSLFWYQQALGQGPEFLTYFQNEAQLDKSGLPSDRFFAERPEGSVSTLKIQRTQQEDSAVYLCASNNLGRHYGYTFGSGTRLTVV.

CDR3 DNA: TGTGCCAGCTCACCCCAAAAACAGGGACCGGTCGCTGAAGCTTTCTTT. Residues: CASSPQKQGPVAEAFF. The chain combines TRBV18 with TRBJ1-1; possibly TRBD1 for D (6 bases). With 3 bases removed from V and 6 bases from J, the gap between germline ends came to 20 bases. The CDR3 extends over 16 amino acids. CDR1 is KGHSH, CDR2 LQKENI, per germline.

This clone was recorded a few times. The chain carries TRBV27 and TRBJ2-7, with TRBD1 matching 8 bases. V shed 3 bases and J 3 bases; nucleotides not matched to a gene: 7. Per germline, CDR1 MNHEY and CDR2 SMNVEV (reference sequence). The CDR3 covers 15 residues. The CDR3 nucleotides read TGTGCCAGCAGTTTCGACAGGGGCGGAAACTACGAGCAGTACTTC. This gives the protein CASSFDRGGNYEQYF.

The chain is built from TRBV5-1 and TRBJ1-2, with D possibly matching TRBD1 (5 bases). The CDR3 has 14 residues. Germline V gives CDR1 SGHRS, CDR2 YFSETQ. The V and J ends lost 3 bases and 6 bases respectively, with 15 bases between them. The CDR3 region has the DNA TGCGCCAGCAGCTCTCTTGGGACGGAACATGGCTACACCTTC. Residues: CASSSLGTEHGYTF.

The chain carries TRBV28 and TRBJ2-7; D may be TRBD1 or TRBD2 (7 bases each). Trimming pared 2 bases from V and 3 bases from J, leaving 20 bases between. Looked up from germline, CDR1 is MDHEN and CDR2 is SYDVKM. This CDR3 has 17 amino acids. CDR3 amino acids: CASSLGRGQTIYYEQYF. The CDR3, as DNA: TGTGCCAGCAGTTTAGGGAGGGGGCAGACAATTTACTACGAGCAGTACTTC. The variable domain in full, completed from reference TRBV28 and TRBJ2-7, reads DVKVTQSSRYLVKRTGEKVFLECVQDMDHENMFWYRQDPGLGLRLIYFSYDVKMKEKGDIPEGYSVSREKKERFSLILESASTNQTSMYLCASSLGRGQTIYYEQYFGPGTRLTVT.

The rearrangement links TRBV7-3 to TRBJ1-2; D ambiguous. Trimming removed 2 bases at V and 7 bases at J, with 8 bases between. Germline CDR1 reads SGHTA; CDR2 reads FQGTGA. The CDR3 is 12 amino acids. Here the CDR3 DNA reads TGTGCCAGCAGCTTAGGGCAGGCTGGCTACACCTTC. Translated: CASSLGQAGYTF.

The table lists this clone with a few counts. The chain uses TRBV16 and TRBJ2-1; possible D gene TRBD1, 5 bases. CDR3 size: 15 residues. V lost 7 bases to trimming and J lost 4 bases, with 17 bases between them. In germline, CDR1 is KGHSY, CDR2 FQNENV. CDR3 amino acids: CASIKRQGGYNEQFF. CDR3 bases: TGTGCCAGCATAAAAAGGCAGGGCGGTTACAATGAGCAGTTCTTC.